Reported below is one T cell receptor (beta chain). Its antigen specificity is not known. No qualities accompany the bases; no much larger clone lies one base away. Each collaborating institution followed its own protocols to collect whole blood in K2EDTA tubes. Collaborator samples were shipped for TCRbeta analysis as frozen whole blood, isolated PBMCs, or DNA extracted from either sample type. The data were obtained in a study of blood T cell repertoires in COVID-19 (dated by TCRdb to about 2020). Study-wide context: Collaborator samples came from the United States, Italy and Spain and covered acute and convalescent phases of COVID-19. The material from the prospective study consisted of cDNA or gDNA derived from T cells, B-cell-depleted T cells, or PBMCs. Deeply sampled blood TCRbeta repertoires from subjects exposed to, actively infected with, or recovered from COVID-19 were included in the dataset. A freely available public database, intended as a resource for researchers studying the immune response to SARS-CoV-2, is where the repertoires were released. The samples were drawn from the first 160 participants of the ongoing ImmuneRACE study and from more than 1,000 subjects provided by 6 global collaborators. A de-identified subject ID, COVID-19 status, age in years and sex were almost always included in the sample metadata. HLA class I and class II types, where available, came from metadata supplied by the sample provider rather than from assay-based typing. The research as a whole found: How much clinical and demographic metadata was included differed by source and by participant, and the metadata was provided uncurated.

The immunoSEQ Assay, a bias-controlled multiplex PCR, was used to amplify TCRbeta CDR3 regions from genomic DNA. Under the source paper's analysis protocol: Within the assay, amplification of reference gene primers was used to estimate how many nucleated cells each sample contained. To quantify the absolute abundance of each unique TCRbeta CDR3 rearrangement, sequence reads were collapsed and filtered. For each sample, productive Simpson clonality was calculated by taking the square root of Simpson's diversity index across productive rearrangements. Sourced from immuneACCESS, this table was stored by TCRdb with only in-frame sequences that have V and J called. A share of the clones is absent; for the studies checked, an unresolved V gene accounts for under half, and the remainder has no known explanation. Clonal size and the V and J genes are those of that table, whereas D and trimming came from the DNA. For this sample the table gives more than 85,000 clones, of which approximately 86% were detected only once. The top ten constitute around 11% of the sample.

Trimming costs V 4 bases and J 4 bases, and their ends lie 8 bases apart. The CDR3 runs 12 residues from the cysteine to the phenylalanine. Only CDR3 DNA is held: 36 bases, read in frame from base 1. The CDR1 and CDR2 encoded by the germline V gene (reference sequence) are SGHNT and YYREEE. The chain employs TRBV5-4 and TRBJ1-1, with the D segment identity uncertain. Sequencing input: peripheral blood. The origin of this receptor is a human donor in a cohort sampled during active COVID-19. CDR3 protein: CASSPTRTEAFF. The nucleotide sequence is TGTGCCAGCAGCCCTACCCGCACTGAAGCTTTCTTT.